Included here is one TCR beta chain sequence, with context. Its specificity is unknown. V lost 5 bases, J lost 2 bases, and 16 bases lay in between. This CDR3 is built from 16 residues. Germline assignment: CDR1 MDHEN and CDR2 SYDVKM. The sample belongs to a study of cytomegalovirus exposure and HLA in healthy donors. Overall study findings and caveats: Immune exposure data for these donors was limited to CMV serostatus. In all likelihood, a cluster of highly shared sequence variants was a sequencing artifact.

Primers included in the PCR were 60 Vbeta and 13 Jbeta primers. The protocol was immunoSEQ multiplex PCR, while the TCRdb copy is restricted to in-frame clones and leaves out a portion. The sample includes approximately 150,000 clones, 65% to 80% of them seen just once. This clonotype was sampled from a man aged 35-49 years in good health and CMV-seronegative. The rearrangement links TRBV28 to TRBJ1-5; D possibly corresponds to TRBD1 (5 bases). Sequencing was performed on PBMCs. CDR3 loop: CASSPHVGPGNQPQHF. The CDR3 DNA reads as TGTGCCAGCAGTCCTCATGTGGGGCCTGGCAATCAGCCCCAGCATTTT.